This passage covers 8 T cell receptor beta chains from one sample sequenced in a study of blood T cell repertoires in COVID-19. Clones were sequenced by immunoSEQ multiplex PCR, and TCRdb holds only the in-frame ones, with some missing. This table has approximately 260,000 clones, 70% to 90% appearing once. The sequencing sample was made of peripheral blood. The receptors originated from a woman aged 70-85 years with acute or convalescent COVID-19.

The chain couples TRBV11-2 to TRBJ2-3, with 10 nucleotides matching TRBD1. The J segment lost 5 bases and the V segment lost 5 bases, leaving 10 bases of the junction unmatched. Per germline, CDR1 SGHAT and CDR2 FQNNGV. The CDR3 has 16 residues. In DNA form, the CDR3 reads TGTGCCAGCAGCCCAGACGACAGGGGGCGCGGAGATACGCAGTATTTT. It translates to CASSPDDRGRGDTQYF.

This clone was detected ten times or more. The rearrangement joins TRBV5-1 to TRBJ1-2, with 9 bases that match TRBD1. Germline CDR1 is SGHRS and CDR2 is YFSETQ. The CDR3 runs to 13 residues. J was trimmed by 4 bases and V by 7 bases; bases with no gene match: 5. In DNA, the CDR3 is TGCGCCAGCGGACAGGGGTCCCCCTATGGCTACACCTTC. This translates into CASGQGSPYGYTF. The variable domain in full, completed from reference TRBV5-1 and TRBJ1-2, reads KAGVTQTPRYLIKTRGQQVTLSCSPISGHRSVSWYQQTPGQGLQFLFEYFSETQRNKGNFPGRFSGRQFSNSRSEMNVSTLELGDSALYLCASGQGSPYGYTFGSGTRLTVV.

This chain links TRBV3-1 (or the pseudogene TRBV3-2) with TRBJ1-1, with D possibly matching TRBD1 (6 bases). The CDR3 spans 14 residues. With 4 bases removed from V and 1 base from J, the gap between germline ends came to 10 bases. Germline V gives CDR1 LGHDT, CDR2 YNNKEL (reference sequence). In DNA form, the CDR3 reads TGTGCCAGCAGCCCTCAGGGGCCGAACACTGAAGCTTTCTTT. This codes for CASSPQGPNTEAFF.

The chain combines TRBV6-1 with TRBJ2-5; 10 bases align to TRBD2. The CDR3 totals 15 residues. J lost 7 bases, V lost 3 bases, and 8 bases had no gene match. The V gene's germline CDR1 is MNHNS and CDR2 SASEGT. DNA of the CDR3: TGTGCCAGCAGTGACCCGGGACTAGCGCCGGTGACCCAGTACTTC. It yields the protein CASSDPGLAPVTQYF.

The V call is TRBV11-2, the J call TRBJ1-5; D gene uncertain. This CDR3 comprises 13 residues. The V end lost 1 base, the J end lost 11 bases, and 12 bases lay between the germline ends. Germline V gene data show CDR1 as SGHAT and CDR2 as FQNNGV. In DNA, the CDR3 is TGTGCCAGCAGCTTAGCACTGCGGAGTGCCCAGCATTTT. Its protein is CASSLALRSAQHF.

V and J are TRBV15 and TRBJ2-7; 9 nucleotides line up with TRBD1. Germline CDR1 LNHNV, CDR2 YYDKDF (reference sequence). The CDR3 is 14 amino acids. V lost 8 bases and J lost 4; bases outside the gene matches: 9. The CDR3 nucleotides read TGTGCCACCGGGACCGGACAGGGGAAGTACGAGCAGTACTTC. This translates into CATGTGQGKYEQYF.

The V gene is TRBV2, the J gene TRBJ1-3; 8 bases agree with TRBD1. After removal of 4 bases from V and 8 bases from J, the junction contained 4 bases not matched to a gene. The CDR3 is 13 amino acids. Germline CDR1 is SNHLY and CDR2 is FYNNEI. CDR3 bases: TGTGCCAGCAGTGGGGACAGGTATTACACCATATATTTT. It codes for CASSGDRYYTIYF.

Turning to this clone: Additional DNA sequences in this sample encode the identical CDR3. The V and J genes are TRBV5-1 and TRBJ2-2; tentative D call: TRBD1 (5 bases). Trimming removed 0 bases from V and 6 bases from J, with 9 bases in between. Germline V lookup: CDR1 SGHRS, CDR2 YFSETQ. The CDR3 runs to 14 residues. This CDR3 reads CASSLGQGAGELFF. The CDR3 DNA follows: TGCGCCAGCAGCTTGGGGCAGGGCGCCGGGGAGCTGTTTTTT.